Below, 3 T cell receptor beta chains from the same sample are listed, as sequenced in a study of T cells in Graves' hyperthyroidism and ophthalmopathy. Using RNA transcripts as the source, TCR beta CDR3 regions were amplified. With the HTBI primer set, the TCR CDR3 went through a first round of RT-PCR. One entry per CDR3 protein, called by TCRdb with MiXCR from the multiplex PCR reads. This table has over 650,000 distinct CDR3 sequences, about a sixth appearing once. Sequenced material: blood. These receptors were taken from a young man with Graves' hyperthyroidism.

The rearrangement uses TRBV27 and TRBJ2-7; 11 nucleotides agree with TRBD2. CDR1 is MNHEY and CDR2 is SMNVEV in the germline V gene (reference sequence). The CDR3 is made up of 15 amino acids. V gave up 4 bases and J gave up 5 bases; unmatched junction bases: 7. In DNA, the CDR3 is TGTGCCAGCAGTTCCCCTTCTAGCGGGAGGAACGAGCAGTACTTC. Its translation: CASSSPSSGRNEQYF.

This clonotype was seen repeatedly, ten times or more. The rearrangement joins TRBV12-3 or TRBV12-4 to TRBJ2-5; tentatively, D is TRBD2 (6 bases). This CDR3 is built from 14 residues. Trimming cost V 7 bases and J 0 bases, with 12 bases left between them. The CDR3, as DNA: TGTGCCAGCAACCGCGGGAACCACCAAGAGACCCAGTACTTC. It translates to CASNRGNHQETQYF.

This clonotype was counted many times. The chain employs TRBV27 and TRBJ2-1; D may correspond to TRBD1 or TRBD2 (5 bases each). The CDR3 is 14 amino acids. CDR1 and CDR2 from the germline V gene are MNHEY and SMNVEV (reference sequence). The V and J ends lost 6 bases and 9 bases respectively, with 18 bases between them. The CDR3 spells CASSYRGSVGEQFF. CDR3 in DNA: TGTGCCAGCAGCTACCGGGGCTCCGTTGGTGAGCAGTTCTTC.